These 26 T cell receptor beta chains were all obtained from the same sample, sequenced in a study of T cell responses to AZD1222 COVID-19 vaccine. Here immunoSEQ multiplex PCR was the method, and the copy in TCRdb shows in-frame clones only, minus some. This table has approximately 170,000 clones, 75% to 90% appearing once. The sequences come from peripheral blood, collected on day 0 of AZD1222 vaccination. The receptors were sampled from an adult in good health.

The CDR3 loop reads CASSPITGRGRSYEQYF. The CDR3 bases are TGTGCCAGCTCACCAATTACTGGTCGGGGGCGATCCTACGAGCAGTACTTC. This sequence joins TRBV18 and TRBJ2-7; perhaps D is TRBD1 or TRBD2 (6 bases each). Germline CDR1 reads KGHSH; CDR2 reads LQKENI. This CDR3 has 17 amino acids. The ends were cut back, 2 bases at V and 1 base at J, with 18 bases in the middle.

The chain has TRBV5-6 and TRBJ2-5, with 7 nucleotides matching TRBD2. The CDR3 is 14 amino acids. Trimming took 0 bases from V and 9 from J; bases not matched to a gene: 8. The V gene's germline CDR1 is SGHDT and CDR2 YYEEEE. CDR3 in DNA: TGTGCCAGCAGCTTGGGGGCAGGCCGGGGGGCCCAGTACTTC. Residues: CASSLGAGRGAQYF.

The chain recombines TRBV5-6 with TRBJ2-3; D is perhaps TRBD1 (6 bases). CDR1 and CDR2 from the germline V gene are SGHDT and YYEEEE. The CDR3 has 15 residues. Trimming shortened V by 4 bases and J by 2 bases, and 14 bases separated the two germline ends. The CDR3 spells CASSLRGSYTDTQYF. The CDR3 DNA reads as TGTGCCAGCAGCCTTAGGGGGTCCTACACAGATACGCAGTATTTT.

The chain employs TRBV10-3 and TRBJ1-1; D remains unclear. The CDR3 spans 15 residues. V lost 8 bases and J 0 bases, leaving 16 bases between the germline ends. Germline V gene sequence: CDR1 ENHRY, CDR2 SYGVKD. The CDR3 coding sequence is TGTGCCATCTCAGTGAATAGAGACATGAACACTGAAGCTTTCTTT. This encodes CAISVNRDMNTEAFF.

The chain uses TRBV7-6 and TRBJ2-1, with TRBD2 identical over 10 bases. V gave up 3 bases and J gave up 0 bases; unmatched junction bases: 2. The CDR3 runs to 16 residues. Germline CDR1 reads SGHVS; CDR2 reads FNYEAQ. The CDR3 sequence is CASSFKRGGSYNEQFF. The CDR3 DNA follows: TGTGCCAGCAGCTTTAAGCGGGGGGGCTCCTACAATGAGCAGTTCTTC. The whole variable domain, remainder taken from reference TRBV7-6 and TRBJ2-1, is GAGVSQSPRYKVTKRGQDVALRCDPISGHVSLYWYRQALGQGPEFLTYFNYEAQQDKSGLPNDRFSAERPEGSISTLTIQRTEQRDSAMYRCASSFKRGGSYNEQFFGPGTRLTVL.

The V call is TRBV7-6, the J call TRBJ2-7; TRBD2 aligns across 7 bases. The CDR3 spans 18 residues. Per germline, CDR1 SGHVS and CDR2 FNYEAQ. V was pared by 7 bases and J by 0 bases, with 18 bases of the junction left unmatched. The CDR3 sequence: CASTSTSRPYPSSYEQYF. The CDR3 DNA reads as TGTGCCAGCACCTCGACTAGCCGTCCGTACCCAAGCTCCTACGAGCAGTACTTC.

This chain links TRBV30 with TRBJ2-4, with D tentatively TRBD1 (6 bases). CDR3 length: 13 residues. Germline CDR1 GTSNPN, CDR2 SVGIG (reference sequence). V was shortened by 1 base and J by 6 bases, with 10 bases between the two germline ends. The CDR3 DNA reads as TGTGCCTGGAGTGGGGGACAAGGAAACATTCAGTACTTC. Residues: CAWSGGQGNIQYF.

In DNA, the CDR3 is TGTGCCAGCAGCTTAGCGACAGGTCTTCGGGAGACCCAGTACTTC. This sequence encodes CASSLATGLRETQYF. This sequence joins TRBV7-9 and TRBJ2-5; maybe TRBD1 (6 bases). Trimming took off 0 bases at V and 5 bases at J, with 13 bases between the two ends. CDR1 and CDR2 from the germline V gene are SEHNR and FQNEAQ (reference sequence). This CDR3 contains 15 residues.

The CDR3 DNA reads TGTGCCAGCAGCTTGAGCGGGGGGGCCGCAGATACGCAGTATTTT. As protein: CASSLSGGAADTQYF. The chain uses TRBV5-4 and TRBJ2-3, with TRBD2 matching over 10 bases. Germline V gene data show CDR1 as SGHNT and CDR2 as YYREEE (reference sequence). The CDR3 extends over 15 amino acids. The trim removed 1 base at V and 4 bases at J, leaving 3 bases unmatched.

The V and J genes are TRBV11-1 and TRBJ1-2; 7 bases align to TRBD1. Trimming took 4 bases from V and 9 from J; bases not matched to a gene: 8. This CDR3 region has 13 residues. Germline CDR1 and CDR2: SGHAT and FQDESV (reference sequence). CDR3 DNA sequence: TGTGCCAGCAGCTGGGGTGGACAGGAACGCTACACCTTC. Translated, it gives CASSWGGQERYTF.

The chain links TRBV28 to TRBJ1-5; no clear D. Trimming removed 2 bases at V and 0 bases at J, with 8 bases between. This CDR3 contains 15 residues. CDR1 and CDR2 (germline): MDHEN, SYDVKM. CDR3 bases: TGTGCCAGCAGTTTAGGACTCTATAGCAATCAGCCCCAGCATTTT. This encodes CASSLGLYSNQPQHF.

The chain is built from TRBV4-3 and TRBJ1-1; D may be TRBD1 (6 bases). Trimming removed 1 base from V and 0 bases from J, with 15 bases in between. This CDR3 has 17 amino acids. Per germline, CDR1 LGHNA and CDR2 YSLEER. The CDR3 spells CASSQVPLGTLNTEAFF. The CDR3 coding sequence is TGCGCCAGCAGCCAAGTCCCTCTGGGGACATTGAACACTGAAGCTTTCTTT.

The V call is TRBV11-3, the J call TRBJ2-3; TRBD1 matches at 7 bases. Germline V lookup: CDR1 SGHNT, CDR2 YENEEA. This CDR3 contains 13 residues. V lost 2 bases to trimming and J lost 4 bases; unmatched junction nucleotides: 0. The CDR3 nucleotides read TGTGCCAGCAGCTTACAGGGGGCAGATACGCAGTATTTT. It codes for CASSLQGADTQYF. Drawing the rest from reference TRBV11-3 and TRBJ2-3, the complete variable domain is EAGVVQSPRYKIIEKKQPVAFWCNPISGHNTLYWYLQNLGQGPELLIRYENEEAVDDSQLPKDRFSAERLKGVDSTLKIQPAELGDSAVYLCASSLQGADTQYFGPGTRLTVL.

V and J are TRBV5-4 and TRBJ2-4; D is possibly TRBD1 (6 bases). V was trimmed by 2 bases and J by 7 bases, leaving 22 bases between them. Germline CDR1 is SGHNT and CDR2 is YYREEE (reference sequence). This CDR3 is built from 17 residues. In DNA, the CDR3 is TGTGCCAGCAGCTTCTGGGCAGGGGACGGGATTGGGAACATTCAGTACTTC. Translation gives CASSFWAGDGIGNIQYF.

The chain uses TRBV19 and TRBJ2-1; the match to TRBD2 covers 7 bases. The V and J ends lost 4 bases and 2 bases, in that order; junction bases with no gene match: 8. Per germline, CDR1 LNHDA and CDR2 SQIVND (reference sequence). This CDR3 is 16 amino acids long. CDR3 in amino acids: CASSSLGAGAYNEQFF. CDR3 DNA sequence: TGTGCCAGTAGTAGCTTAGGGGCGGGGGCCTACAATGAGCAGTTCTTC.

This clone appeared a single time. This rearrangement joins TRBV29-1 to TRBJ1-2; D is ambiguous. Germline CDR1 is SQVTM and CDR2 is ANQGSEA. V was cut by 5 bases and J by 8 bases, with 18 bases left in between. This CDR3 is 13 amino acids long. The CDR3 DNA sequence: TGCAGCGTTCGGGCAGGCCTAAGAGGGGGCTACACCTTC. It yields the protein CSVRAGLRGGYTF. The full variable domain, in which reference TRBV29-1 and TRBJ1-2 provide the parts outside the CDR3, is SAVISQKPSRDICQRGTSLTIQCQVDSQVTMMFWYRQQPGQSLTLIATANQGSEATYESGFVIDKFPISRPNLTFSTLTVSNMSPEDSSIYLCSVRAGLRGGYTFGSGTRLTVV.

The rearrangement joins TRBV18 to TRBJ1-2; tentatively, D is TRBD1 (5 bases). Germline values: CDR1 KGHSH, CDR2 LQKENI. V gave up 1 base and J gave up 3 bases, with 12 bases separating them. CDR3 length equals 15 residues. The CDR3 bases are TGTGCCAGCTCACCACAAACTGGGGGGGACTATGGCTACACCTTC. Translation: CASSPQTGGDYGYTF.

V is TRBV7-9 and J is TRBJ2-7; possibly TRBD1 for D (7 bases). Germline CDR1 reads SEHNR; CDR2 reads FQNEAQ (reference sequence). This CDR3 has 15 residues. Trimming removed 2 bases at V and 5 bases at J, with 16 bases between. CDR3 bases: TGTGCCAGCAGCTTATCGCGGCAGGGGGGCCACGAGCAGTACTTC. It encodes CASSLSRQGGHEQYF.

The chain carries TRBV5-1 and TRBJ2-1; the match to TRBD1 covers 7 bases. The CDR3 is made up of 15 amino acids. CDR1 is SGHRS, CDR2 YFSETQ, per germline. J lost 4 bases, V lost 4 bases, and 8 bases had no gene match. CDR3 nucleotide sequence: TGCGCCAGCAGCCCGCTAGGCAGGGGGTACAATGAGCAGTTCTTC. Residues: CASSPLGRGYNEQFF.

The chain links TRBV6-2 or TRBV6-3 to TRBJ2-1; possibly TRBD2 for D (6 bases). CDR1 and CDR2 (germline): MNHEY, SVGEGT. V was trimmed by 4 bases and J by 2 bases, leaving 12 bases between them. This CDR3 is built from 15 residues. CDR3 sequence: CASSWGVGAYNEQFF. The CDR3 DNA reads TGTGCCAGCAGTTGGGGGGTAGGCGCCTACAATGAGCAGTTCTTC.

The V call is TRBV7-9, the J call TRBJ1-2; perhaps TRBD1 as D (5 bases). Trimming stripped 1 base from V and 8 bases from J, with 14 bases between. CDR3 length equals 14 residues. The V gene's germline CDR1 is SEHNR and CDR2 FQNEAQ (reference sequence). The CDR3 DNA is TGTGCCAGCAGCTTAGTGCTCCGGGGGAACGGCTACACCTTC. It translates to CASSLVLRGNGYTF.

The gene calls are TRBV5-4 and TRBJ2-1; D unresolved. The CDR3 has 13 residues. The V gene's germline CDR1 is SGHNT and CDR2 YYREEE (reference sequence). Trimming stripped 4 bases from V and 5 bases from J, with 10 bases between. The CDR3 is CASSPRQNNEQFF. CDR3 sequence (DNA): TGTGCCAGCAGCCCACGACAAAACAATGAGCAGTTCTTC.

V gene TRBV27 combines with J gene TRBJ1-6, with D unclear. In germline, CDR1 is MNHEY, CDR2 SMNVEV (reference sequence). Trimming removed 5 bases from V and 0 bases from J, with 8 bases in between. The CDR3 is made up of 15 amino acids. CDR3 region: CASSQASSYNSPLHF. CDR3 nucleotide sequence: TGTGCCAGCAGTCAAGCGAGCTCCTATAATTCACCCCTCCACTTT.

As to this clone: One end of the junction does not line up with germline, which may come from a read error. This sequence joins TRBV7-9 and TRBJ1-2; 7 positions match TRBD1. Germline CDR1 reads SEHNR; CDR2 reads FQNEAQ (reference sequence). The CDR3 totals 13 residues. The CDR3 DNA sequence: TGTGCCAGCAGCCCGGGACAGTACTATGGCCACACCTTC. Its translation is CASSPGQYYGHTF. Full variable domain (outside the CDR3, taken from reference TRBV7-9 and TRBJ1-2): DTGVSQNPRHKITKRGQNVTFRCDPISEHNRLYWYRQTLGQGPEFLTYFQNEAQLEKSRLLSDRFSAERPKGSFSTLEIQRTEQGDSAMYLCASSPGQYYGHTFGSGTRLTVV.

This rearrangement joins TRBV6-4 to TRBJ1-5; a weak D match, TRBD1 (6 bases). Trimming removed 4 bases at V and 0 bases at J, with 10 bases between. CDR1 and CDR2 (germline): MRHNA, SNTAGT. The CDR3 has 15 amino acids. The CDR3 reads CASSGGQYSNQPQHF. The CDR3 DNA follows: TGTGCCAGCAGTGGTGGACAGTATAGCAATCAGCCCCAGCATTTT.

This sequence joins TRBV5-1 and TRBJ2-3, with D tentatively TRBD1 (5 bases). In germline, CDR1 is SGHRS, CDR2 YFSETQ. The CDR3 runs 14 residues. The ends were cut back, 5 bases at V and 2 bases at J, with 12 bases in the middle. Written as DNA, the CDR3 is TGCGCCAGCAGGACAGAGGCACTCACAGATACGCAGTATTTT. Its translation is CASRTEALTDTQYF.